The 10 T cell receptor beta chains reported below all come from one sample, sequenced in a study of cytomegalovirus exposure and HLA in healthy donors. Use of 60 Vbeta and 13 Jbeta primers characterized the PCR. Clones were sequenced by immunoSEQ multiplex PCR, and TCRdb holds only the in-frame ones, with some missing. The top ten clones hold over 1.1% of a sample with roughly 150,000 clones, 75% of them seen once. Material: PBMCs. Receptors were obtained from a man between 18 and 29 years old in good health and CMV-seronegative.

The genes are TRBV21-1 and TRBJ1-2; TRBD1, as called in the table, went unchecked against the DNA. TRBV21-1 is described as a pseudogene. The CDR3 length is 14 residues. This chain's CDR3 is CATLSMGAFDGYTF. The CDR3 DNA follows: TGTGCCACCCTCAGCATGGGGGCGTTTGATGGCTACACCTTC.

This CDR3 is CASMELPVIGTEAFF. CDR3 nucleotides: TGTGCCAGCATGGAGCTCCCGGTCATCGGCACTGAAGCTTTCTTT. This sequence joins TRBV2 and TRBJ1-1; no firm D call. V was pared by 7 bases and J by 4 bases, with 19 bases between. CDR1 is SNHLY and CDR2 is FYNNEI in the germline V gene. The CDR3 runs 15 residues.

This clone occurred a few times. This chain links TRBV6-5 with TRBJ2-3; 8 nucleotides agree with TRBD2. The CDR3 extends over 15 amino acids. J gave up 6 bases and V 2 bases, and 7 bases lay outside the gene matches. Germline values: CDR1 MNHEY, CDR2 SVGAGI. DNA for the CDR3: TGTGCCAGCAGTTACCACGGACTAGCAGGGGATACGCAGTATTTT. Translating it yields CASSYHGLAGDTQYF.

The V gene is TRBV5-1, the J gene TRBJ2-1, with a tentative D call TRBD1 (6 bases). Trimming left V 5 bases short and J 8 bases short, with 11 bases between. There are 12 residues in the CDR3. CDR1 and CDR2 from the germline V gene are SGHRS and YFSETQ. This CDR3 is CASRKTGDEQFF. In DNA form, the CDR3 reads TGCGCCAGCAGAAAGACAGGAGATGAGCAGTTCTTC.

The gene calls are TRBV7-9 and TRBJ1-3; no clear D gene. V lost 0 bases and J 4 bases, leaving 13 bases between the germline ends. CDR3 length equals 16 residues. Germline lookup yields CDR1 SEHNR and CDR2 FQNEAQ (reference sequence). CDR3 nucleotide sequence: TGTGCCAGCAGCTTAGCAGGCTCTAGACGGGGAAACACCATATATTTT. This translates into CASSLAGSRRGNTIYF.

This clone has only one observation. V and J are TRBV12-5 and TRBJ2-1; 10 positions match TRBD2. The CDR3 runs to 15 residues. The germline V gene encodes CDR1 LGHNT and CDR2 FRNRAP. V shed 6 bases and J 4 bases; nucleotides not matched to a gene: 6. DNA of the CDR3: TGTGCTAGTGGACTCGGACTAGCGGCGTACAATGAGCAGTTCTTC. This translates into CASGLGLAAYNEQFF.

The CDR3: CAWSAPGLAVYEQYF. Here the CDR3 DNA reads TGTGCCTGGAGCGCCCCGGGACTAGCGGTCTACGAGCAGTACTTC. This rearrangement joins TRBV30 to TRBJ2-5, with 11 bases aligning to TRBD2. The better agreement between TRBJ2-7 and the DNA end casts doubt on the J call. Germline V lookup: CDR1 GTSNPN, CDR2 SVGIG (reference sequence). This CDR3 has 15 amino acids.

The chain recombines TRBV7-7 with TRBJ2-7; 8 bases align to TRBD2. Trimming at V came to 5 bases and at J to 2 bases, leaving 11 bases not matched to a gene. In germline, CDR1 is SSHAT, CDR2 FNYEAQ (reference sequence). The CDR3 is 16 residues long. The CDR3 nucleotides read TGTGCCAGCAGCCCTGGCGGGGCGGGAGGAACCTACGAGCAGTACTTC. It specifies CASSPGGAGGTYEQYF.

The CDR3 region has the DNA TGTGCCAGCAGTGAACGAGGGGGCTACACCTTC. This encodes CASSERGGYTF. The V and J genes are TRBV2 and TRBJ1-2; D is uncertain. The V gene's germline CDR1 is SNHLY and CDR2 FYNNEI. The CDR3 covers 11 residues. V lost 2 bases and J lost 8, with 6 bases in between.

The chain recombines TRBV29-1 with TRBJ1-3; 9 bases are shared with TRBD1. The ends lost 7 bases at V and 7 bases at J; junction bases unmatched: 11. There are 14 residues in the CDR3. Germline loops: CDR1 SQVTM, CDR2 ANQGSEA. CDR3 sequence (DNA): TGCAGCGCCCTTACAGGGGGCGGACCGAACACCATATATTTT. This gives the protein CSALTGGGPNTIYF.